This TCR beta chain was recovered during a study of blood T cell repertoires in COVID-19. Turning to the study itself: In each case, the material was cDNA or gDNA derived from T cells, B-cell-depleted T cells, or PBMCs.

In the study's own analysis: Reference gene primer amplification yielded estimated nucleated cell counts. Using immunoSEQ multiplex PCR, the repertoire was profiled, and TCRdb retains in-frame clones only, with some absent. D and trimming come from the DNA, and the V and J calls and clone size come from that table. The sample contains around 140,000 clones, approximately 90% of which appear only once. V was clipped by 3 bases and J by 0 bases, with 10 bases between them. Germline values: CDR1 SGDLS, CDR2 YYNGEE. The CDR3 covers 15 residues. This clonotype originated in a man aged 45-65 years with active or convalescent COVID-19. This chain joins TRBV9 and TRBJ1-3, with TRBD1 as a possible D gene (5 bases). Input material: peripheral blood. This chain's CDR3 is CASSGQTSSGNTIYF. CDR3 coding DNA: TGTGCCAGCAGCGGACAGACGAGCTCTGGAAACACCATATATTTT.